This T cell receptor beta chain was sequenced for a study of T cell responses to AZD1222 COVID-19 vaccine. The method was immunoSEQ multiplex PCR; TCRdb's version includes in-frame clones alone and lacks a portion of them. This repertoire shows roughly 100,000 clones, less than 95% found once; its top ten account for about 1.5%. The V and J ends lost 6 bases and 7 bases respectively, with 9 bases between them. The CDR3 is made up of 12 amino acids. Germline lookup yields CDR1 MDHEN and CDR2 SYDVKM. The sample in question was peripheral blood, obtained on day 0 of AZD1222 vaccination. The receptor's source is an adult in good health. V usage is TRBV28 and J usage is TRBJ2-2, with unresolved D. The CDR3 DNA reads as TGTGCCAGCAGCCACGACGACGGGGAGCTGTTTTTT. Translation gives CASSHDDGELFF.